This T cell receptor beta chain was identified in a study of cytotoxic CD8 clonotypes in ibrutinib-treated CLL. Across the whole study: Samples showed on average 255,043 productive templates and 90,000 or so productive rearrangements.

Study observations and caveats: In comparison with age-matched healthy donors, baseline clonality was higher and tracked circulating CD8+ T-cell counts. At ibrutinib response, clonality increased, and at progression it declined back toward baseline.

Sequencing was designed to attain a depth spanning 1 in 200,000 to 1 in 1 million T cells. The assay was immunoSEQ multiplex PCR, and TCRdb's table has in-frame clones only and misses some. The sample has some 200,000 clones; approximately 70% are singletons. Looked up from germline, CDR1 is SGHTA and CDR2 is FQGTGA. V shed 1 base and J shed 2 bases, with 9 bases lying between them. This CDR3 is built from 15 residues. Concerning this clone itself: Its cognate antigen is unknown. Distinct nucleotide sequences in the sample also encode this CDR3.

The sequence derives from a human donor with chronic lymphocytic leukemia. The chain employs TRBV7-3 and TRBJ1-5, with a possible D match to TRBD1 (5 bases). The sequenced sample was PBMCs, obtained after 12 months of ibrutinib treatment. This CDR3 reads CASSLSGGGNQPQHF. The CDR3 bases are TGTGCCAGCAGCTTAAGCGGGGGTGGCAATCAGCCCCAGCATTTT.